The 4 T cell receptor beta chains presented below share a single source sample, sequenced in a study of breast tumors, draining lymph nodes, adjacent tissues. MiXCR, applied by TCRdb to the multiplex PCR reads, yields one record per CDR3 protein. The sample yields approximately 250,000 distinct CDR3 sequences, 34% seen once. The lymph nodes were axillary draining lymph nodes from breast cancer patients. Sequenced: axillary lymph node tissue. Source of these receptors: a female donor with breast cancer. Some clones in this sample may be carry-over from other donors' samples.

The CDR3, as DNA: TGTGCCATACAATCAACCGTACAGGGGGAGCAGTACTTC. Translating it yields CAIQSTVQGEQYF. V and J are TRBV28 and TRBJ2-7; 7 bases map to TRBD1. Germline V CDR1 and CDR2: MDHEN, SYDVKM. The junction had 13 bases not matched to a gene; V was cut back by 10 bases and J by 7 bases. CDR3 size: 13 residues.

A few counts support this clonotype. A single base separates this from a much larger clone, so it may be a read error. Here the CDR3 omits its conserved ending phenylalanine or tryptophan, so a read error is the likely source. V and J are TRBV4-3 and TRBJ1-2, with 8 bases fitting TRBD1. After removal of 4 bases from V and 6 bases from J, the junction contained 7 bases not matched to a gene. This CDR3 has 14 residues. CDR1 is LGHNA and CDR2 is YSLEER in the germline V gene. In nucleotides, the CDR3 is TGCGCCAGCAGCCCCCGACAGGGGAGCCATGGCTACACCCTC. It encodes CASSPRQGSHGYTL.

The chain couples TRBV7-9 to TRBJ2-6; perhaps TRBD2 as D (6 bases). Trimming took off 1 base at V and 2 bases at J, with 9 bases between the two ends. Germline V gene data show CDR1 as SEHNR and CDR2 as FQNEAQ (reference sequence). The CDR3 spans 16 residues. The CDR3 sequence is CASSLGGEAGANVLTF. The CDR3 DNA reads TGTGCCAGCAGCTTAGGGGGGGAGGCTGGGGCCAACGTCCTGACTTTC.

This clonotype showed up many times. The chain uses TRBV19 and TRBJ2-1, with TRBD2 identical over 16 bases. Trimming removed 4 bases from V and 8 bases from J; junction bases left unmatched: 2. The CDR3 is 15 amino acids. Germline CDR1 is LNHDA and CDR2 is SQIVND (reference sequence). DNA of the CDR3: TGTGCCAGTAGTAAGGGGACTAGCGGGAGGGATGAGCAGTTCTTC. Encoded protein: CASSKGTSGRDEQFF.